These 10 T cell receptor beta chains came from one sample sequenced in a study of cytomegalovirus exposure and HLA in healthy donors. The primer mix had 60 Vbeta and 13 Jbeta primers. Sequenced by immunoSEQ multiplex PCR; TCRdb stores in-frame clones only, minus some. The sample yields under 150,000 clones, approximately 80% seen once. The specimen sequenced was PBMCs. Receptors originate from a male donor in good health and CMV-seronegative.

The chain combines TRBV5-1 with TRBJ1-1; weak D call: TRBD1 (5 bases). Per the germline V gene, CDR1 is SGHRS and CDR2 is YFSETQ. The CDR3 sequence is 15 residues long. The germline V and J ends were trimmed by 3 bases and 1 base, with 13 bases remaining between them. CDR3 loop: CASSSQQGGNTEAFF. In nucleotides, the CDR3 is TGCGCCAGCAGCTCCCAGCAGGGAGGGAACACTGAAGCTTTCTTT.

This chain links TRBV7-9 with TRBJ2-7, with 9 nucleotides matching TRBD1. CDR3 size: 14 residues. J was trimmed by 3 bases and V by 4 bases; bases with no gene match: 4. Germline CDR1 SEHNR, CDR2 FQNEAQ (reference sequence). Here the CDR3 DNA reads TGTGCCAGCAGCTGGGGGACAGGGAGCTACGAGCAGTACTTC. This encodes CASSWGTGSYEQYF.

The rearrangement joins TRBV18 to TRBJ1-2, with 9 bases matching TRBD1. V lost 3 bases to trimming and J lost 4 bases; unmatched junction nucleotides: 9. This CDR3 spans 16 amino acids. CDR1 and CDR2 from the germline V gene are KGHSH and LQKENI. CDR3 loop: CASSPTPGTGSYGYTF. For the CDR3, the DNA is TGTGCCAGCTCACCCACCCCCGGGACAGGGAGCTATGGCTACACCTTC.

The chain has TRBV5-5 and TRBJ2-7; D may be TRBD1 (5 bases). This CDR3 comprises 12 residues. Germline V gives CDR1 SGHKS, CDR2 YYEKEE (reference sequence). V lost 5 bases and J 4 bases, leaving 10 bases between the germline ends. CDR3 sequence reads: CASSQGFYEQYF. Here the CDR3 DNA reads TGTGCCAGCAGTCAGGGTTTTTACGAGCAGTACTTC.

The V call is TRBV6-1, the J call TRBJ1-5; D is uncertain. V was pared by 6 bases and J by 6 bases, with 12 bases between. Looked up from germline, CDR1 is MNHNS and CDR2 is SASEGT. The CDR3 has 13 residues. The CDR3 DNA reads as TGTGCCAGCAGGTCTGGAGGGCTTCAGCCCCAGCATTTT. This translates into CASRSGGLQPQHF.

V and J are TRBV9 and TRBJ1-1; 9 bases are a match to TRBD1. V gave up 4 bases and J gave up 2 bases; unmatched junction bases: 9. The CDR3 totals 16 residues. Germline assignment: CDR1 SGDLS and CDR2 YYNGEE. This chain's CDR3 is CASSPGDRVFNTEAFF. The CDR3 DNA reads as TGTGCCAGCAGCCCCGGGGACAGGGTGTTTAACACTGAAGCTTTCTTT.

V gene TRBV4-2 combines with J gene TRBJ1-4, with D hard to call. Trimming took 1 base from V and 5 from J, leaving 5 bases between them. This CDR3 spans 13 amino acids. CDR1 and CDR2 (germline): LGHNA, YNFKEQ. The CDR3 protein is CASSQVGNEKLFF. DNA for the CDR3: TGTGCCAGCAGCCAAGTCGGGAATGAAAAACTGTTTTTT.

This chain joins TRBV10-2 and TRBJ1-1, with a tentative D call TRBD1 (6 bases). Germline CDR1 WSHSY, CDR2 SAAADI. V lost 9 bases and J lost 3, with 11 bases in between. The CDR3 contains 12 residues. Here the CDR3 DNA reads TGCGCCAGTACGGACAGTTACACTGAAGCTTTCTTT. This codes for CASTDSYTEAFF.

This clone was seen only a few times. V is TRBV30 and J is TRBJ2-2; D unclear. This CDR3 is 13 amino acids long. V lost 3 bases and J 0 bases, leaving 5 bases between the germline ends. Germline loops: CDR1 GTSNPN, CDR2 SVGIG (reference sequence). The CDR3 DNA is TGTGCCTGGAGCCTTCCGAACACCGGGGAGCTGTTTTTT. Its protein product is CAWSLPNTGELFF.

This clone was seen more than once but under ten times. This sequence joins TRBV7-9 and TRBJ2-7; tentatively, D is TRBD1 (5 bases). The CDR3 spans 12 residues. The germline V and J ends were trimmed by 5 bases and 4 bases, with 9 bases remaining between them. Germline CDR1 and CDR2: SEHNR and FQNEAQ (reference sequence). The CDR3 region is CASSPTEYEQYF. The DNA of the CDR3 is TGTGCCAGCAGCCCGACAGAATACGAGCAGTACTTC. The full variable domain, in which reference TRBV7-9 and TRBJ2-7 provide the parts outside the CDR3, is DTGVSQNPRHKITKRGQNVTFRCDPISEHNRLYWYRQTLGQGPEFLTYFQNEAQLEKSRLLSDRFSAERPKGSFSTLEIQRTEQGDSAMYLCASSPTEYEQYFGPGTRLTVT.